This T cell receptor (beta chain) was profiled in a study of T cell repertoires in cytomegalovirus infection. Study-level results: Ex vivo responses were dominated by HLA-C-restricted CMV-specific TCR beta clonotypes. Carriers of CMV and the relevant HLA type were discriminated by public TCR beta frequency.

With regard to this clonotype: The antigen is undetermined.

Germline lookup yields CDR1 MNHNS and CDR2 SASEGT. CDR3 length equals 18 residues. Between the trimmed V and J ends, which lost 1 base and 3 bases, there was a span of 21 bases. TCRdb passed the reads through MiXCR, listing each CDR3 protein once. The table has about 490,000 distinct CDR3 sequences, more than 25% seen once. V and J are TRBV6-1 and TRBJ1-1; D is perhaps TRBD1 (6 bases). This TCR derives from a human donor in good health (CMV status not recorded). Some clones in this sample may be carry-over from other donors' samples. Sequenced: PBMCs. CDR3 nucleotide sequence: TGTGCCAGCAGTGAAGGACGCATCCCACGGACAGTCGACACTGAAGCTTTCTTT. Its protein product is CASSEGRIPRTVDTEAFF.